The 16 T cell receptor beta chains below come from one sample, sequenced in a study of shared clonotypes between healthy human individuals. Assay: immunoSEQ multiplex PCR; the TCRdb copy retains only in-frame clones and omits some. The data hold about a million clones, with 60% to 85% observed a single time. Sequenced: memory CD4+ T cells sorted from blood. Subset specified: CD45RA-negative fraction. These TCRs come from a young man in good health.

The V and J genes are TRBV6-8 and TRBJ2-1; 8 bases fit TRBD2. This CDR3 has 16 residues. The V and J ends lost 2 bases and 8 bases, in that order; junction bases with no gene match: 11. Germline V gives CDR1 MNHGY, CDR2 SAAAGT. Here the CDR3 reads CASSYKVGRARDEQFF. CDR3 DNA: TGTGCCAGCAGTTACAAGGTCGGGAGGGCCAGGGATGAGCAGTTCTTC.

The chain recombines TRBV29-1 with TRBJ2-3; TRBD2 agrees at 13 bases. CDR1 SQVTM and CDR2 ANQGSEA come from the germline V gene. The V and J ends lost 6 bases and 6 bases, in that order; junction bases with no gene match: 6. This CDR3 region has 14 residues. CDR3 coding DNA: TGCAGCGTCGATATGACTAGCGGGGGGGATACGCAGTATTTT. Translation gives CSVDMTSGGDTQYF.

The rearrangement joins TRBV28 to TRBJ1-2; TRBD1 might be the D (5 bases). Germline values: CDR1 MDHEN, CDR2 SYDVKM. The CDR3 is made up of 14 amino acids. V was shortened by 5 bases and J by 3 bases, with 13 bases between the two germline ends. This CDR3 reads CASSPGGRYYGYTF. CDR3 DNA: TGTGCCAGCAGTCCCGGGGGGAGGTACTATGGCTACACCTTC.

The chain recombines TRBV4-1 with TRBJ2-5; maybe TRBD2 (6 bases). V shed 4 bases and J shed 13 bases, with 13 bases lying between them. This CDR3 comprises 11 residues. Germline CDR1 MGHRA, CDR2 YSYEKL. The CDR3 here is CASSPGGRRYF. In nucleotides, the CDR3 is TGCGCCAGCAGCCCCGGGGGTCGGAGGTACTTC.

The chain combines TRBV9 with TRBJ2-2; no clear D. From germline, CDR1 is SGDLS and CDR2 YYNGEE. The V and J ends lost 4 bases and 5 bases respectively, with 12 bases between them. This CDR3 region has 14 residues. CDR3 amino acids: CASSSFDGTGELFF. The CDR3 nucleotides read TGTGCCAGCAGCTCATTCGACGGAACCGGGGAGCTGTTTTTT. The full variable domain, in which reference TRBV9 and TRBJ2-2 provide the parts outside the CDR3, is DSGVTQTPKHLITATGQRVTLRCSPRSGDLSVYWYQQSLDQGLQFLIQYYNGEERAKGNILERFSAQQFPDLHSELNLSSLELGDSALYFCASSSFDGTGELFFGEGSRLTVL.

This clone has only one observation. J is TRBJ2-5 and V is TRBV4-3; no clear D. The V gene lost 0 bases and the J gene lost 1 base, with 12 bases spanning the gap. The CDR3 has 16 amino acids. Per germline, CDR1 LGHNA and CDR2 YSLEER. The CDR3 loop reads CASSQELGMGQETQYF. The CDR3 nucleotides are TGCGCCAGCAGCCAAGAGTTGGGGATGGGCCAAGAGACCCAGTACTTC.

The CDR3 nucleotides read TGCACCAGCAGCCCCCCTCTAGCGGGGGGTTCGACCCAGTACTTC. This gives the protein CTSSPPLAGGSTQYF. The rearrangement joins TRBV1 to TRBJ2-5; TRBD2 is taken as the D call from the table, unchecked against the DNA. TRBV1 is an annotated pseudogene. The CDR3 runs 15 residues.

This rearrangement joins TRBV27 to TRBJ1-4; D gene unclear. Looked up from germline, CDR1 is MNHEY and CDR2 is SMNVEV (reference sequence). V was pared by 9 bases and J by 4 bases, with 12 bases between. CDR3 size: 13 residues. CDR3 nucleotide sequence: TGTGCCAGTCGGCTGGCTATTAATGAAAAACTGTTTTTT. Translated, it gives CASRLAINEKLFF.

This clone was detected only once. The chain employs TRBV5-1 and TRBJ2-2; 7 positions match TRBD2. The CDR3 contains 18 residues. Per germline, CDR1 SGHRS and CDR2 YFSETQ. The J segment lost 6 bases and the V segment lost 0 bases, leaving 14 bases of the junction unmatched. The CDR3 here is CASSLDFGVAGEAGELFF. DNA of the CDR3: TGCGCCAGCAGCTTGGATTTCGGGGTCGCGGGAGAGGCCGGGGAGCTGTTTTTT. Full variable domain (rest looked up from reference TRBV5-1 and TRBJ2-2): KAGVTQTPRYLIKTRGQQVTLSCSPISGHRSVSWYQQTPGQGLQFLFEYFSETQRNKGNFPGRFSGRQFSNSRSEMNVSTLELGDSALYLCASSLDFGVAGEAGELFFGEGSRLTVL.

The CDR3 bases are TGTGCCAGCAGCTTAGCTCGGGGTCAGGGTGACTATGGCTACACCTTC. Residues: CASSLARGQGDYGYTF. The chain links TRBV7-9 to TRBJ1-2; a possible D gene is TRBD1 (5 bases). Germline CDR1 is SEHNR and CDR2 is FQNEAQ (reference sequence). V was clipped by 0 bases and J by 3 bases, with 14 bases between them. This CDR3 is 16 amino acids long. The full variable domain, with the rest looked up from reference TRBV7-9 and TRBJ1-2, is DTGVSQNPRHKITKRGQNVTFRCDPISEHNRLYWYRQTLGQGPEFLTYFQNEAQLEKSRLLSDRFSAERPKGSFSTLEIQRTEQGDSAMYLCASSLARGQGDYGYTFGSGTRLTVV.

A remark on this clone: Within the sample, other DNA sequences also encode this same CDR3. This chain links TRBV6-1 with TRBJ2-3; no definite D call. V lost 6 bases and J lost 1, with 8 bases in between. Germline V gene sequence: CDR1 MNHNS, CDR2 SASEGT. The CDR3 spans 13 residues. CDR3 sequence reads: CASSEIRTDTQYF. CDR3 coding DNA: TGTGCCAGCAGCGAGATTCGCACAGATACGCAGTATTTT.

The chain links TRBV2 to TRBJ1-4; a weak D match, TRBD1 (5 bases). This CDR3 region has 14 residues. V was shortened by 7 bases and J by 7 bases, with 16 bases between the two germline ends. Germline CDR1 SNHLY, CDR2 FYNNEI. CDR3 sequence reads: CASTVQGQGEKLFF. The CDR3 bases are TGTGCCAGCACAGTGCAGGGCCAGGGTGAAAAACTGTTTTTT. The full variable domain, with the rest looked up from reference TRBV2 and TRBJ1-4, is EPEVTQTPSHQVTQMGQEVILRCVPISNHLYFYWYRQILGQKVEFLVSFYNNEISEKSEIFDDQFSVERPDGSNFTLKIRSTKLEDSAMYFCASTVQGQGEKLFFGSGTQLSVL.

This clone was seen repeatedly, ten times or more. The genes are TRBV5-1 and TRBJ2-2; D is ambiguous. CDR3 length: 15 amino acids. Deletions cut 3 bases from V and 6 bases from J, with 15 bases between. The germline CDR1 and CDR2 sequences are SGHRS and YFSETQ. The CDR3 reads CASSWNSVGAGELFF. In DNA form, the CDR3 reads TGCGCCAGCAGCTGGAACTCCGTCGGAGCCGGGGAGCTGTTTTTT.

The genes are TRBV18 and TRBJ1-1; D is perhaps TRBD1 (5 bases). CDR1 and CDR2 from the germline V gene are KGHSH and LQKENI. V was trimmed by 1 base and J by 8 bases, leaving 14 bases between them. CDR3 size: 14 residues. CDR3 protein: CASSPHTEGPEAFF. For the CDR3, the DNA is TGTGCCAGCTCACCACATACGGAGGGACCCGAAGCTTTCTTT. Looking up the rest from reference TRBV18 and TRBJ1-1 gives the full variable domain: NAGVMQNPRHLVRRRGQEARLRCSPMKGHSHVYWYRQLPEEGLKFMVYLQKENIIDESGMPKERFSAEFPKEGPSILRIQQVVRGDSAAYFCASSPHTEGPEAFFGQGTRLTVV.

This chain links TRBV25-1 with TRBJ2-1; TRBD2 matches at 9 bases. The V and J ends lost 3 bases and 2 bases, in that order; junction bases with no gene match: 11. Per the germline V gene, CDR1 is MGHDK and CDR2 is SYGVNS. The CDR3 covers 18 residues. This chain's CDR3 is CASSEQGSGGRAYNEQFF. The CDR3 nucleotides read TGTGCCAGCAGTGAGCAGGGTTCGGGCGGGAGGGCCTACAATGAGCAGTTCTTC.

The chain combines TRBV5-4 with TRBJ1-1; D ambiguous. The CDR3 is 15 residues long. V lost 4 bases and J lost 2, with 15 bases in between. Per germline, CDR1 SGHNT and CDR2 YYREEE (reference sequence). The CDR3 DNA follows: TGTGCCAGCAGCCGACCCCCCACAGAAAACACTGAAGCTTTCTTT. It encodes CASSRPPTENTEAFF.